This passage covers 19 T cell receptor beta chains from one sample sequenced in a study of blood T cell repertoires in COVID-19. TCRdb's copy holds only in-frame clones and misses some; the assay was immunoSEQ multiplex PCR. There are 90,000 to 100,000 clones in the sample; 80% to 90% occur only once, and around a quarter lies in the top ten. The source material was peripheral blood. The receptors originated from a man aged 60 to 75 with acute or convalescent COVID-19.

This sequence joins TRBV30 and TRBJ1-2, with D hard to call. V lost 5 bases to trimming and J lost 4 bases, with 14 bases between them. CDR1 and CDR2 (germline): GTSNPN, SVGIG (reference sequence). CDR3 length: 13 amino acids. CDR3 DNA sequence: TGTGCCTGGGAGCCCAGGATGGGCTATGGCTACACCTTC. Encoded protein: CAWEPRMGYGYTF.

V is TRBV7-8 and J is TRBJ1-2, with 11 bases aligning to TRBD1. Germline assignment: CDR1 SGHVS and CDR2 FQNEAQ. The CDR3 length is 14 residues. The V gene end was trimmed by 2 bases and the J gene end by 6 bases; junction bases not matched to a gene: 2. The CDR3 region has the DNA TGTGCCAGCAGCTTACGGACAGGGGGCGATGGCTACACCTTC. This codes for CASSLRTGGDGYTF.

The V and J genes are TRBV4-2 and TRBJ2-3, with 14 bases matching TRBD2. Germline lookup yields CDR1 LGHNA and CDR2 YNFKEQ. The CDR3 totals 19 residues. V lost 1 base to trimming and J lost 0 bases; unmatched junction nucleotides: 6. CDR3 in DNA: TGTGCCAGCAGCCAAGCTTCGGGACTAGCGGGAGCTAGCACAGATACGCAGTATTTT. Translated, it gives CASSQASGLAGASTDTQYF.

The chain links TRBV5-1 to TRBJ2-2, with 8 bases identical to TRBD1. V trimming: 4 bases; J trimming: 7 bases; junction bases outside the gene matches: 3. The germline gives CDR1 SGHRS, CDR2 YFSETQ. This CDR3 contains 13 residues. Written as DNA, the CDR3 is TGCGCCAGCAGCATGACAGGGGTCGGGGAGCTGTTTTTT. Translated: CASSMTGVGELFF. Based on the CDR3 plus reference TRBV5-1 and TRBJ2-2, the full variable domain is KAGVTQTPRYLIKTRGQQVTLSCSPISGHRSVSWYQQTPGQGLQFLFEYFSETQRNKGNFPGRFSGRQFSNSRSEMNVSTLELGDSALYLCASSMTGVGELFFGEGSRLTVL.

The V and J genes are TRBV6-2 or TRBV6-3 and TRBJ2-4; the D gene is possibly TRBD2 (6 bases). The V end lost 2 bases, the J end lost 1 base, and 6 bases lay between the germline ends. The CDR3 loop spans 14 amino acids. Germline V gene lookup returns CDR1 MNHEY and CDR2 SVGEGT. For the CDR3, the DNA is TGTGCCAGCAGTTACCTAGCGGCCAAAAACATTCAGTACTTC. This gives the protein CASSYLAAKNIQYF.

This chain uses TRBV3-1 (or the pseudogene TRBV3-2) with TRBJ2-1, with 10 nucleotides matching TRBD2. This CDR3 is 15 amino acids long. With 1 base clipped from V and 11 bases from J, the junction kept 8 bases outside the gene matches. Germline values: CDR1 LGHDT, CDR2 YNNKEL (reference sequence). The CDR3 loop reads CASSQAMSGGAQQFF. The DNA of the CDR3 is TGTGCCAGCAGCCAAGCGATGAGCGGGGGGGCCCAGCAGTTCTTC.

This chain links TRBV9 with TRBJ1-1; D is unresolved. V shed 5 bases and J shed 1 base, with 9 bases lying between them. Per the germline V gene, CDR1 is SGDLS and CDR2 is YYNGEE. The CDR3 spans 13 residues. Here the CDR3 reads CASSTFQNTEAFF. The CDR3 region has the DNA TGTGCCAGCAGTACATTTCAGAACACTGAAGCTTTCTTT.

The CDR3 region is CASRTGTEIRTGELFF. Here the CDR3 DNA reads TGCGCCAGTAGAACCGGGACAGAGATACGCACCGGGGAGCTGTTTTTT. V gene TRBV5-1 combines with J gene TRBJ2-2, with 7 bases matching TRBD1. V dropped 8 bases and J dropped 4; count of bases not matched to a gene: 14. The germline V gene has CDR1 SGHRS and CDR2 YFSETQ. The CDR3 loop spans 16 amino acids. The full variable domain, rest sourced from reference TRBV5-1 and TRBJ2-2, is KAGVTQTPRYLIKTRGQQVTLSCSPISGHRSVSWYQQTPGQGLQFLFEYFSETQRNKGNFPGRFSGRQFSNSRSEMNVSTLELGDSALYLCASRTGTEIRTGELFFGEGSRLTVL.

The rearrangement uses TRBV6-5 and TRBJ1-1; the match to TRBD1 covers 7 bases. CDR1 MNHEY and CDR2 SVGAGI come from the germline V gene. CDR3 size: 15 residues. The V gene end was trimmed by 6 bases and the J gene end by 1 base; junction bases not matched to a gene: 8. This CDR3 is CASRNLDRQNTEAFF. Here the CDR3 DNA reads TGTGCCAGCAGAAATTTGGACAGGCAGAACACTGAAGCTTTCTTT.

This clone was found a few times. This rearrangement joins TRBV5-4 to TRBJ2-3; 10 bases map to TRBD1. V lost 2 bases, J lost 5 bases, and 5 bases stayed unmatched. This CDR3 spans 15 amino acids. CDR1 and CDR2 from the germline V gene are SGHNT and YYREEE (reference sequence). The CDR3 coding sequence is TGTGCCAGCAGCTTCCGGACAGGGGGTAGAGATACGCAGTATTTT. It translates to CASSFRTGGRDTQYF.

The V gene is TRBV5-1, the J gene TRBJ2-1, with D maybe TRBD2 (5 bases). Trimming removed 3 bases from V and 0 bases from J, with 13 bases in between. Germline V gene data show CDR1 as SGHRS and CDR2 as YFSETQ. The CDR3 totals 16 residues. The CDR3 sequence is CASSSPSGSSYNEQFF. The DNA of the CDR3 is TGCGCCAGCAGCTCTCCATCTGGGAGCTCCTACAATGAGCAGTTCTTC.

The V and J genes are TRBV19 and TRBJ1-4; D is undetermined. CDR1 is LNHDA and CDR2 is SQIVND in the germline V gene (reference sequence). V lost 5 bases to trimming and J lost 3 bases, with 10 bases between them. The length of the CDR3 is 14 residues. DNA of the CDR3: TGTGCCAGTAGTCTGCGGGCTCCTAATGAAAAACTGTTTTTT. This gives the protein CASSLRAPNEKLFF.

This clone appeared a single time. The gene calls are TRBV19 and TRBJ1-5, with 7 bases identical to TRBD1. Germline V CDR1 and CDR2: LNHDA, SQIVND (reference sequence). Unmatched junction bases numbered 7, after V lost 10 bases and J lost 4 bases. This CDR3 spans 13 amino acids. The CDR3 bases are TGTGCCACCGCGACAGGGAGGAATCAGCCCCAGCATTTT. The encoded protein is CATATGRNQPQHF. The variable domain in full, with the rest retrieved from reference TRBV19 and TRBJ1-5, is DGGITQSPKYLFRKEGQNVTLSCEQNLNHDAMYWYRQDPGQGLRLIYYSQIVNDFQKGDIAEGYSVSREKKESFPLTVTSAQKNPTAFYLCATATGRNQPQHFGDGTRLSIL.

In DNA form, the CDR3 reads TGTGCCAGCAGTTTCGGGACAGGGCAGTACGAGCAGTACTTC. It codes for CASSFGTGQYEQYF. The J gene is TRBJ2-7, the V gene TRBV27, with 9 positions matching TRBD1. CDR1 is MNHEY, CDR2 SMNVEV, per germline (reference sequence). V lost 3 bases to trimming and J lost 4 bases; unmatched junction nucleotides: 4. This CDR3 contains 14 residues.

The chain joins TRBV6-5 to TRBJ1-2; D unclear. Per the germline V gene, CDR1 is MNHEY and CDR2 is SVGAGI. This CDR3 is 11 amino acids long. V dropped 6 bases and J dropped 4 bases, with 6 bases sitting between them. As DNA, the CDR3 is TGTGCCAGCAGGGAGTTCTATGGCTACACCTTC. This sequence encodes CASREFYGYTF.

The chain carries TRBV18 and TRBJ2-3; D ambiguous. The V gene lost 1 base and the J gene lost 4 bases, with 6 bases spanning the gap. The germline CDR1 and CDR2 sequences are KGHSH and LQKENI. The CDR3 extends over 13 amino acids. CDR3 nucleotide sequence: TGTGCCAGCTCACCACTCCAATCAGATACGCAGTATTTT. Translated: CASSPLQSDTQYF.

The chain carries TRBV11-2 and TRBJ2-2; D gene ambiguous. V shed 2 bases and J shed 0 bases, with 4 bases lying between them. Per the germline V gene, CDR1 is SGHAT and CDR2 is FQNNGV. The CDR3 consists of 14 residues. CDR3 in amino acids: CASSLLTNTGELFF. The CDR3 DNA reads as TGTGCCAGCAGCTTATTAACGAACACCGGGGAGCTGTTTTTT.

The chain uses TRBV5-1 and TRBJ1-1, with TRBD1 matching 9 bases. V lost 5 bases to trimming and J lost 9 bases; unmatched junction nucleotides: 11. The germline V gene encodes CDR1 SGHRS and CDR2 YFSETQ. The CDR3 is made up of 14 amino acids. The CDR3 coding sequence is TGCGCCAGCAGGGCCGGGACAGGGAGCTTGAAAGCTTTCTTT. This gives the protein CASRAGTGSLKAFF.

The J gene is TRBJ1-5, the V gene TRBV7-8, with 9 bases fitting TRBD1. The V segment lost 6 bases and the J segment 7 bases; nucleotides outside the gene matches: 10. This CDR3 is built from 15 residues. Per germline, CDR1 SGHVS and CDR2 FQNEAQ. The CDR3 coding sequence is TGTGCCAGCAGTCCCGGACAGGGGCAAGGACAGCCCCAGCATTTT. Its translation is CASSPGQGQGQPQHF. Supplemented by reference TRBV7-8 and TRBJ1-5, the full variable domain reads GAGVSQSPRYKVAKRGQDVALRCDPISGHVSLFWYQQALGQGPEFLTYFQNEAQLDKSGLPSDRFFAERPEGSVSTLKIQRTQQEDSAVYLCASSPGQGQGQPQHFGDGTRLSIL.